The clone carrying this T cell receptor (beta chain) was counted between two and nine times. Its antigen is undetermined. V lost 5 bases and J lost 6, with 20 bases in between. Germline V gene data show CDR1 as DFQATT and CDR2 as SNEGSKA (reference sequence). The CDR3 consists of 15 residues. Template-switching 5'RACE yielded the TCR cDNA; a universal primer site and UMIs were added in the process. TCRdb redid the calling of the 5' RACE reads with MiXCR, one entry per CDR3 protein. The sample holds roughly 140,000 distinct CDR3 sequences, more than 6% seen once. This specimen comes from a study of T cells after yellow fever vaccination. The study, taken as a whole, reports: Within FACS-sorted repertoires, abundant clonotypes contaminating from the bulk population could be present. Reappearing after the booster were most of the clones from primary vaccination (roughly 96% CD4, 88% CD8).

This rearrangement joins TRBV20-1 to TRBJ2-1; D is unresolved. The source of this sequence is a man in his thirties or forties who received the YFV17D yellow fever vaccine. The sample consisted of CD4+ T cells sorted from PBMCs, taken 5 days after the yellow fever booster vaccination. The CDR3 bases are TGCAGTGCTTTAGACGGCTTCTCCCCTTCCAATGAGCAGTTCTTC. Amino acids: CSALDGFSPSNEQFF.